Listed below are T cell receptor beta chains from one sample, sequenced in a study of blood T cell repertoires in COVID-19. Generated by immunoSEQ multiplex PCR, the TCRdb table keeps only in-frame clones and is missing some. The profile shows 300,000 to 350,000 clones, around nine tenths of them singletons. Sequencing was performed on peripheral blood. The receptor source for this set is a young woman with COVID-19, enrolled during active disease. Each CDR3 is given with its conserved first and last residue. A D gene is named only where the DNA matches it firmly. The size of a clone is reported for some rows only, either as once, few or many, or as a class for expanded clones.

d_gene,v_gene,abundance,j_gene,CDR3aa,CDR3nt
TRBD2,TRBV6-5,-,TRBJ2-1,CASSTTSGNEQFF,TGTGCCAGCAGTACGACTAGCGGGAATGAGCAGTTCTTC
-,TRBV7-9,-,TRBJ1-2,CASSLGYNYGYTF,TGTGCCAGCAGCTTAGGTTATAACTATGGCTACACCTTC
-,TRBV27,-,TRBJ2-1,CASSSRSRGSDRLRYNEQFF,TGTGCCAGCAGTTCCCGATCCCGCGGGAGCGACAGGTTGAGATACAATGAGCAGTTCTTC
TRBD2,TRBV10-1,-,TRBJ2-7,CASRGLAGGQEQYF,TGCGCCAGCAGGGGACTAGCGGGAGGGCAAGAGCAGTACTTC
TRBD2,TRBV6-5,-,TRBJ2-1,CASSYSLAGVLEQFF,TGTGCCAGCAGTTACAGCCTAGCGGGAGTATTAGAGCAGTTCTTC
-,TRBV6-5,-,TRBJ1-6,CASTPGSFINSPLHF,TGTGCCAGCACCCCTGGGAGTTTTATTAATTCACCCCTCCACTTT
-,TRBV12-3/TRBV12-4,-,TRBJ1-1,CASSTKTGQAFF,TGTGCCAGCAGTACTAAGACAGGACAAGCTTTCTTT
TRBD2,TRBV2,-,TRBJ2-2,CASGASGSFTGELFF,TGTGCCTCGGGGGCTAGCGGGAGTTTCACCGGGGAGCTGTTTTTT
TRBD1,TRBV11-2,-,TRBJ2-1,CASSSVGTGGNEQFF,TGTGCCAGCAGCTCTGTCGGGACAGGGGGAAATGAGCAGTTCTTC
-,TRBV6-5,-,TRBJ1-1,CASSHGGLNTEAFF,TGTGCCAGCAGCCACGGGGGGTTGAACACTGAAGCTTTCTTT
TRBD1,TRBV30,-,TRBJ2-6,CARTGLSGANVLTF,TGTGCCAGGACAGGGCTCTCAGGGGCCAACGTCCTGACTTTC
TRBD1,TRBV28,few,TRBJ1-6,CASSATGETSPLHF,TGTGCCAGCAGTGCGACAGGGGAGACTTCACCCCTCCACTTT
TRBD1,TRBV5-1,once,TRBJ1-6,CASSLGHRGSYNSPLHF,TGCGCCAGCAGCTTGGGCCACAGGGGATCCTATAATTCACCCCTCCACTTT
-,TRBV30,-,TRBJ1-5,CAWNMGNQPQHF,TGTGCCTGGAACATGGGCAATCAGCCCCAGCATTTT
-,TRBV30,-,TRBJ1-4,CAWSVSGNYEKLFF,TGTGCCTGGAGTGTATCGGGGAATTATGAAAAACTGTTTTTT
-,TRBV19,-,TRBJ2-2,CASSINTGLGTGELFF,TGTGCCAGTAGTATAAATACGGGACTTGGCACCGGGGAGCTGTTTTTT
-,TRBV21-1,-,TRBJ1-5,CASSKDFSDSQPQHF,TGTGCCAGCAGCAAAGATTTCTCTGACAGCCAGCCCCAGCATTTT
-,TRBV5-1,-,TRBJ1-3,CASSFGGSSGNTIYF,TGCGCCAGCAGCTTCGGGGGGAGCTCTGGAAACACCATATATTTT
TRBD1,TRBV5-5,-,TRBJ1-4,CASSLPGQINEKLFF,TGTGCCAGCAGCTTACCGGGACAGATTAATGAAAAACTGTTTTTT
-,TRBV30,-,TRBJ2-5,CAWSVPLTGTETQYF,TGTGCCTGGAGTGTACCCCTTACAGGGACGGAGACCCAGTACTTC
TRBD1,TRBV7-3,-,TRBJ2-3,CASSFRQGRTDTQYF,TGTGCCAGCAGCTTTAGACAGGGCCGCACAGATACGCAGTATTTT
-,TRBV3-1/TRBV3-2,-,TRBJ1-2,CASSQLQTNYGYTF,TGTGCCAGCAGCCAATTACAGACTAACTATGGCTACACCTTC
TRBD1,TRBV7-8,-,TRBJ1-2,CASSSTRTGVYGYTF,TGTGCCAGCAGCTCGACCCGGACAGGGGTGTATGGCTACACCTTC
-,TRBV4-1,few,TRBJ1-4,CASSQGAGRGNEKLFF,TGCGCCAGCAGCCAGGGGGCCGGCAGGGGAAATGAAAAACTGTTTTTT
-,TRBV5-1,-,TRBJ1-1,CASSLQSLNTEAFF,TGCGCCAGCAGCTTGCAGTCGCTGAACACTGAAGCTTTCTTT
TRBD2,TRBV7-6,-,TRBJ2-3,CASRAGTRGGVHTDTQYF,TGTGCCAGCAGGGCCGGGACTAGAGGAGGGGTTCACACAGATACGCAGTATTTT
TRBD1,TRBV7-3,-,TRBJ2-1,CASSLTGAREQFF,TGTGCCAGCAGCCTAACAGGGGCCCGTGAGCAGTTCTTC
-,TRBV5-1,once,TRBJ2-1,CASSSLPGNEQFF,TGCGCCAGCAGTTCTCTCCCGGGTAATGAGCAGTTCTTC